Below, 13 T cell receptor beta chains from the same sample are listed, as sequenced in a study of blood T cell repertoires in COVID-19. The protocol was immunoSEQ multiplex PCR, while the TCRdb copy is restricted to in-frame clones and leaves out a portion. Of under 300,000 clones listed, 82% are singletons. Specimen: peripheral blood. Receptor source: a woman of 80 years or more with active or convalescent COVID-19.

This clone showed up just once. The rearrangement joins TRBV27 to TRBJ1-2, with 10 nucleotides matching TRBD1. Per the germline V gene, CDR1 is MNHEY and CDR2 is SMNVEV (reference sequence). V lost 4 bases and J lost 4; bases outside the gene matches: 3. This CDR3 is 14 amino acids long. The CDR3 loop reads CASSWGQGLYGYTF. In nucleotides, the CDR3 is TGTGCCAGCAGTTGGGGACAGGGGCTCTATGGCTACACCTTC.

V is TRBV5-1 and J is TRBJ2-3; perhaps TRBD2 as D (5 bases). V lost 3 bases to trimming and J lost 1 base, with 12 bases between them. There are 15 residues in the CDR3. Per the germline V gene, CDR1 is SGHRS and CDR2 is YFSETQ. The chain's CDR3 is CASSSLAFGTDTQYF. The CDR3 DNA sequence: TGCGCCAGCAGCTCCTTAGCGTTTGGCACAGATACGCAGTATTTT.

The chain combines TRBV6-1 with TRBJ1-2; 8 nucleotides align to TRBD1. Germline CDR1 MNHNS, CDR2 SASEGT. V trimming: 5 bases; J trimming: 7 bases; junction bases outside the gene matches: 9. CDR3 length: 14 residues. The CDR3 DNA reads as TGTGCCAGCAGTTTCAGCGCGGACAGGGCTGGCTACACCTTC. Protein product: CASSFSADRAGYTF.

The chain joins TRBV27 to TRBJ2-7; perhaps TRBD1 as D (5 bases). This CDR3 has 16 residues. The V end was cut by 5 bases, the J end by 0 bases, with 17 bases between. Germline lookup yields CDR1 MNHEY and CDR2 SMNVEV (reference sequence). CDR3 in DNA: TGTGCCAGCAGTAGTGCGCGGCAGGGTCGCTCCTACGAGCAGTACTTC. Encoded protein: CASSSARQGRSYEQYF.

CDR3: CASSRRDLRVTDTQYF. DNA of the CDR3: TGTGCCAGCTCACGTAGGGATTTGCGGGTCACAGATACGCAGTATTTT. The chain has TRBV18 and TRBJ2-3; weak D call: TRBD2 (5 bases). This CDR3 contains 16 residues. Trimming took off 4 bases at V and 2 bases at J, with 16 bases between the two ends. The germline V gene encodes CDR1 KGHSH and CDR2 LQKENI.

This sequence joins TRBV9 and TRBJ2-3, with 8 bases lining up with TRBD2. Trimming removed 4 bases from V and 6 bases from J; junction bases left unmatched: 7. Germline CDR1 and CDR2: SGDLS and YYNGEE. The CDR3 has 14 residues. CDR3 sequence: CASSYTSGGDTQYF. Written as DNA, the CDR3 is TGTGCCAGCAGCTACACTAGCGGAGGGGATACGCAGTATTTT.

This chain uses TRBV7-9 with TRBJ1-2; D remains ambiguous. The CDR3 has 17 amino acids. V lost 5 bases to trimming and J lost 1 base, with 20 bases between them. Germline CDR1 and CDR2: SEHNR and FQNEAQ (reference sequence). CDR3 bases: TGTGCCAGCAGCCCTAGCATATACCGATGGAGTAACTATGGCTACACCTTC. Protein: CASSPSIYRWSNYGYTF.

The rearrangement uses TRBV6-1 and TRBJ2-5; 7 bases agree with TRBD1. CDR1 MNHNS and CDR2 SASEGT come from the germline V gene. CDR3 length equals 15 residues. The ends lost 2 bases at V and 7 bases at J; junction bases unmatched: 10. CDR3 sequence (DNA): TGTGCCAGCAGTGAATTTGCAGGGGGATTAGGGACCCAGTACTTC. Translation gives CASSEFAGGLGTQYF.

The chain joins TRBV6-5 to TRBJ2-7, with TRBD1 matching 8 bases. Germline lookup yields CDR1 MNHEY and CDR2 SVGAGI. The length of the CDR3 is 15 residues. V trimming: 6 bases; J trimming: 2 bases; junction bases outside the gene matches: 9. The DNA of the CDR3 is TGTGCCAGCAGGGCTGGGACAGGTCCCGCCTACGAGCAGTACTTC. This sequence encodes CASRAGTGPAYEQYF.

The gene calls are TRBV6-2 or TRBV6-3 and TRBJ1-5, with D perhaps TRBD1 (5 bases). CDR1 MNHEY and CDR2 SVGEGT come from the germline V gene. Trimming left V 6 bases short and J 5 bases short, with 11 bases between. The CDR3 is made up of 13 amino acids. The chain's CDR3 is CASSLTGYQPQHF. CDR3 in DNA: TGTGCCAGCAGCCTAACAGGTTATCAGCCCCAGCATTTT.

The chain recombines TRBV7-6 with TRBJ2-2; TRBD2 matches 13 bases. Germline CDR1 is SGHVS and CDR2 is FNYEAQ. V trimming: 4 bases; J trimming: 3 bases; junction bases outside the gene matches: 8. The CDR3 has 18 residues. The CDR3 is CASSSSLAGGPYTGELFF. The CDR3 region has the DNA TGTGCCAGCAGCTCATCACTAGCGGGGGGGCCGTACACCGGGGAGCTGTTTTTT. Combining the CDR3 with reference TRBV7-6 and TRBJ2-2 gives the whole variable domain GAGVSQSPRYKVTKRGQDVALRCDPISGHVSLYWYRQALGQGPEFLTYFNYEAQQDKSGLPNDRFSAERPEGSISTLTIQRTEQRDSAMYRCASSSSLAGGPYTGELFFGEGSRLTVL.

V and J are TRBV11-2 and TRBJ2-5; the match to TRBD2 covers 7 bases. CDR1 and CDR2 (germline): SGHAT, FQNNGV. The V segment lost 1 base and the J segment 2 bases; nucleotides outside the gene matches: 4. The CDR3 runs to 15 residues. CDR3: CASSLAGGGQETQYF. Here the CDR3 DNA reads TGTGCCAGCAGCTTAGCGGGGGGTGGTCAAGAGACCCAGTACTTC.

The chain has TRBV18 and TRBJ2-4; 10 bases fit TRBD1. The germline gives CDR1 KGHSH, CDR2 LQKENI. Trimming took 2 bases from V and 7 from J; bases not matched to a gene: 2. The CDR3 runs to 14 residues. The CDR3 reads CASSPSDRGNIQYF. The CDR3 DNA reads TGTGCCAGCTCACCATCGGACAGGGGGAACATTCAGTACTTC.